This T cell receptor beta chain was found in a study of cytomegalovirus exposure and HLA in healthy donors. At the level of the study: Earlier, 110 million or so unique TCR beta sequences were recovered from around 180 million T cells by an analysis.

The CDR3 covers 15 residues. Between the trimmed V and J ends, which lost 0 bases and 3 bases, there was a span of 13 bases. CDR1 SGHRS and CDR2 YFSETQ come from the germline V gene. PCR was performed using 60 Vbeta and 13 Jbeta primers. Authors' analysis steps: Roughly 11 million shared chains were among the approximately 76 million unique TCR beta chains that a later analysis counted. Only in-frame clones appear in the TCRdb table, and some are missing; sequencing was by immunoSEQ multiplex PCR. That table gives V, J and clone size, and the DNA gave D and trimming. Of roughly 100,000 clones detected, 70% to 80% appear once; the ten largest clones hold around a tenth. This clone was recorded once.

The rearrangement joins TRBV5-1 to TRBJ2-7, with TRBD2 as a possible D gene (6 bases). This receptor was obtained from a male donor in good health and CMV-seropositive. Sequences were obtained from PBMCs. DNA for the CDR3: TGCGCCAGCAGCTTGGTGGCTAGCGCGAGCTACGAGCAGTACTTC. Amino acid sequence: CASSLVASASYEQYF. The full variable domain, completed using reference TRBV5-1 and TRBJ2-7, is KAGVTQTPRYLIKTRGQQVTLSCSPISGHRSVSWYQQTPGQGLQFLFEYFSETQRNKGNFPGRFSGRQFSNSRSEMNVSTLELGDSALYLCASSLVASASYEQYFGPGTRLTVT.